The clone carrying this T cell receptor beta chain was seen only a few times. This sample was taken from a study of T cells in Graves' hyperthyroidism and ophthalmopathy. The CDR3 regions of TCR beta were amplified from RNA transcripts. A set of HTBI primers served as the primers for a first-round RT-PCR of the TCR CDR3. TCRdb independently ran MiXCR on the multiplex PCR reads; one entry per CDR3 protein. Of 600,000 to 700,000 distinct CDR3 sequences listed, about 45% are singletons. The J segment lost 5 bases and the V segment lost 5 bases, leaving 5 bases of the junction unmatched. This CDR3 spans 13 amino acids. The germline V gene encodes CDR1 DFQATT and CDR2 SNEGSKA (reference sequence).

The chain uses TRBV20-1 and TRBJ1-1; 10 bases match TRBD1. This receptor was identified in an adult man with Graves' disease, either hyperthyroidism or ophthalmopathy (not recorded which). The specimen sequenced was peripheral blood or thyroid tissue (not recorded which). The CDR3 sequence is CSAGGQGRTEAFF. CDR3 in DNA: TGCAGTGCTGGGGGACAGGGGCGGACTGAAGCTTTCTTT.